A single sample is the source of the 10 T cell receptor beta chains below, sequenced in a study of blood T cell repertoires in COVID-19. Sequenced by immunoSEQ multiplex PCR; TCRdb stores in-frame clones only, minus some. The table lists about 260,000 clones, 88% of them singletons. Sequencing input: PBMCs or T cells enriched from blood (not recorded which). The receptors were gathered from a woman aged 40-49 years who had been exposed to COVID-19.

DNA for the CDR3: TGTGCTAGTGGTTTGGTGGTCACAGGGACCACTTATGGCTACACCTTC. Its translation: CASGLVVTGTTYGYTF. The chain links TRBV12-5 to TRBJ1-2; a possible D gene is TRBD1 (6 bases). The CDR3 length is 16 residues. The germline V gene encodes CDR1 LGHNT and CDR2 FRNRAP. The germline V and J ends were trimmed by 0 bases and 5 bases, with 16 bases remaining between them.

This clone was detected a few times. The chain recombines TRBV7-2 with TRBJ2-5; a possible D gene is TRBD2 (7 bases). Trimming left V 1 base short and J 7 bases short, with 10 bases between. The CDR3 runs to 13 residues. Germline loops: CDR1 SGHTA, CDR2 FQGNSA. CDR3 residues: CASSLERGGTQYF. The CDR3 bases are TGTGCCAGCAGCTTAGAAAGGGGGGGGACCCAGTACTTC.

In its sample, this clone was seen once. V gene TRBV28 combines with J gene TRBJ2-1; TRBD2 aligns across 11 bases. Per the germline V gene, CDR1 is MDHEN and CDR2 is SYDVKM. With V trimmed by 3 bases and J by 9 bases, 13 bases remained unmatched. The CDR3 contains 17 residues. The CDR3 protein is CASSFRVVGSGGGEQFF. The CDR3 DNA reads TGTGCCAGCAGTTTTCGGGTCGTTGGTAGCGGGGGGGGTGAGCAGTTCTTC.

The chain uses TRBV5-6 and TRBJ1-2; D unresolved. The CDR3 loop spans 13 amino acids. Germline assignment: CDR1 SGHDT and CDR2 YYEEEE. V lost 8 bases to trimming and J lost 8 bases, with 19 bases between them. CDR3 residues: CASERLLTSGYTF. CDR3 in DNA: TGTGCCAGTGAGAGACTACTCACCTCCGGCTACACCTTC.

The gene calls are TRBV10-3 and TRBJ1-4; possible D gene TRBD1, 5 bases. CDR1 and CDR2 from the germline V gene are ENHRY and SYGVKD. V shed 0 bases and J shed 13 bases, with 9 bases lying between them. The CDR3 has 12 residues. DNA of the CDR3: TGTGCCATCAGTGAGTCGAGACAGAGACTGTTTTTT. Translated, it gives CAISESRQRLFF.

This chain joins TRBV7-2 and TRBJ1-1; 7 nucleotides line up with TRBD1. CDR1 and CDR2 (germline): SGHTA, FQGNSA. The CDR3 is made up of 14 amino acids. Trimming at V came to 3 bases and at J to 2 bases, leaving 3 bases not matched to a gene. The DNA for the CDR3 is TGTGCCAGCAGCTTCGGGACAGTTAACACTGAAGCTTTCTTT. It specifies CASSFGTVNTEAFF.

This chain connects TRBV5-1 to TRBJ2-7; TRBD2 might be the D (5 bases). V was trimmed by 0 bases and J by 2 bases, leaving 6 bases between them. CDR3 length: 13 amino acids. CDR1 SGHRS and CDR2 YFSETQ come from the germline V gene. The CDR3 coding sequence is TGCGCCAGCAGCTTGGACGGGACCTACGAGCAGTACTTC. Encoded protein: CASSLDGTYEQYF.

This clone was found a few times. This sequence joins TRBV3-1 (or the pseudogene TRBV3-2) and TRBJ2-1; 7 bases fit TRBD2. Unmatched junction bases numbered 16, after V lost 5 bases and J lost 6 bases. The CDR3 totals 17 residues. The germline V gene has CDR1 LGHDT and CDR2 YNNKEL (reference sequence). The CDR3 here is CASSFPPRPTSANEQFF. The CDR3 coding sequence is TGTGCCAGCAGCTTCCCCCCCCGCCCAACTAGCGCCAATGAGCAGTTCTTC.

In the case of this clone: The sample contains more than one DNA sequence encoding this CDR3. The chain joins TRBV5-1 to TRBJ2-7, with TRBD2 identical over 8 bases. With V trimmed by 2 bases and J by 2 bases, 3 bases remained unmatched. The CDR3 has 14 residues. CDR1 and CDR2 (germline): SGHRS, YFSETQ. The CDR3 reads CASSLSGGTYEQYF. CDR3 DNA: TGCGCCAGCAGCTTAAGCGGGGGCACCTACGAGCAGTACTTC. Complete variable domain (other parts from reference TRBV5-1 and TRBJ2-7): KAGVTQTPRYLIKTRGQQVTLSCSPISGHRSVSWYQQTPGQGLQFLFEYFSETQRNKGNFPGRFSGRQFSNSRSEMNVSTLELGDSALYLCASSLSGGTYEQYFGPGTRLTVT.

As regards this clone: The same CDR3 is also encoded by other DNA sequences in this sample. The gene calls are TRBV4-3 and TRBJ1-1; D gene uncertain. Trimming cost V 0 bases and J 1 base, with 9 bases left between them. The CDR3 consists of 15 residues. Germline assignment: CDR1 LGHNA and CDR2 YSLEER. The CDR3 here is CASSQDRGGNTEAFF. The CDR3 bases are TGCGCCAGCAGCCAAGATCGTGGAGGGAACACTGAAGCTTTCTTT.